This entry concerns a single T cell receptor (beta chain). The antigen is unknown. Method: immunoSEQ multiplex PCR; TCRdb's copy keeps in-frame clones and lacks some. The repertoire holds roughly 56,000 clones, about 90% seen once, with 2.7% in the top ten. The ends lost 2 bases at V and 4 bases at J; junction bases unmatched: 4. CDR3 size: 15 residues. The germline V gene has CDR1 MNHEY and CDR2 SVGAGI. The data derive from a study of graft-versus-host responses after intestinal transplantation. Overall study results and limits: Peak GvH clone levels in circulation were associated with early post-transplant HvG declines.

The TCR sequence derives from a human patient who received an intestinal transplant, so some T cells may come from the graft donor. The chain joins TRBV6-5 to TRBJ2-1; 8 bases align to TRBD1. Sample: PBMCs, taken almost 120 days after intestinal transplantation. The CDR3 is CASSYGQGPYNEQFF. DNA of the CDR3: TGTGCCAGCAGTTACGGACAGGGCCCTTACAATGAGCAGTTCTTC.